This is a list of T cell receptor beta chains from one sample in a study of blood T cell repertoires in COVID-19. The method was immunoSEQ multiplex PCR; TCRdb's version includes in-frame clones alone and lacks a portion of them. The sample shows some 200,000 clones, 75% to 90% of them seen only once. Sample: peripheral blood. The source is an older woman with acute or convalescent COVID-19. Each CDR3 is given without its conserved first and last residue.

v_call	cdr3_aa
TRBV14	ASSQDPGQLTYGYT
TRBV24-1	ATSPGLAGGDEQF
TRBV18	ASSRSEDTQY
TRBV7-8	ASGTDNSPLH
TRBV25-1	ASSGAGRLSQF
TRBV11-1	ASSLVADLYNEQF
TRBV2	ASSEAPRGGGYT
TRBV6-5	ASKAGVTDTQY
TRBV19	ASTEQGARGGYT
TRBV30	AWMDNRLAGGQY
TRBV9	ASSPHTGGGEQY
TRBV15	ATSRAGTRFNEQF
TRBV10-3	AISVPTEGRYEQF
TRBV15	ATSRVSDTEAF
TRBV11-1	ASRLAGGPDGREQY
TRBV5-1	ASSWTGENGYT
TRBV7-7	ATASIGSTGELF
TRBV6-5	ASSYSSPGRNTEAF
TRBV5-1	ASSLTSTGEGYT
TRBV6-6	ASSYSLLAGDGEQY
TRBV19	AAQRQGLSGNTIY
TRBV9	ASSANRVLGANVLT
TRBV10-2	ASREQGIYGYT
TRBV14	ASSQGTSGGYNEQF
TRBV5-1	ASSSEGLANEKLF
TRBV5-5	ASSLISQETQY
TRBV5-1	ASSLRRGTNEKLF
TRBV2	ASRSGGLNTGELF
TRBV5-1	ASSQGQGGGTGELF